The 27 T cell receptor beta chains listed next were all sequenced from one sample in a study of T cell repertoires in cytomegalovirus infection. These receptors lack a known antigen. TCRdb used MiXCR to reprocess the reads, holding one entry per CDR3 protein. Among fewer than 150,000 distinct CDR3 sequences listed, 30% to 35% were seen once. The sample was CD8+ T cells from cultured PBMCs, taken from culture after CMV antigen stimulation. These receptors were obtained from a human donor in good health (CMV status not recorded). Some clones in this sample may be carry-over from other donors' samples.

This clonotype was seen only a few times. This sequence joins TRBV9 and TRBJ2-5, with D perhaps being TRBD1 or TRBD2 (6 bases each). V lost 3 bases and J 5 bases, leaving 11 bases between the germline ends. The CDR3 spans 13 residues. The germline V gene encodes CDR1 SGDLS and CDR2 YYNGEE. The CDR3 DNA sequence: TGTGCCAGCAGCGGGGGGGCGTGGGAGACCCAGTACTTC. This translates into CASSGGAWETQYF. The entire variable domain, with the rest obtained from reference TRBV9 and TRBJ2-5, is as follows: DSGVTQTPKHLITATGQRVTLRCSPRSGDLSVYWYQQSLDQGLQFLIQYYNGEERAKGNILERFSAQQFPDLHSELNLSSLELGDSALYFCASSGGAWETQYFGPGTRLLVL.

The sample holds many counts of this clonotype. The genes are TRBV9 and TRBJ2-4; 9 bases align to TRBD2. Germline V gene sequence: CDR1 SGDLS, CDR2 YYNGEE. The CDR3 totals 18 residues. Trimming removed 0 bases from V and 4 bases from J; junction bases left unmatched: 11. The CDR3 sequence is CASSVGPAGGLGKNIQYF. CDR3 sequence (DNA): TGTGCCAGCAGCGTAGGCCCAGCGGGGGGCCTGGGAAAAAACATTCAGTACTTC.

This clonotype has more than one count but fewer than ten. The CDR3 nucleotides are TGTGCCAGCAGCCAGTACACAGGGCGAGAGCAGTACTTC. Translated: CASSQYTGREQYF. The chain recombines TRBV14 with TRBJ2-7, with D possibly TRBD1 on 6 matching bases. Trimming removed 3 bases from V and 7 bases from J, with 13 bases in between. The CDR3 consists of 13 residues. Germline-derived CDR1 and CDR2 are SGHDN and FVKESK. The variable domain in full, completed from reference TRBV14 and TRBJ2-7, reads EAGVTQFPSHSVIEKGQTVTLRCDPISGHDNLYWYRRVMGKEIKFLLHFVKESKQDESGMPNNRFLAERTGGTYSTLKVQPAELEDSGVYFCASSQYTGREQYFGPGTRLTVT.

This clonotype was detected a few times. The V call is TRBV27, the J call TRBJ1-6; 7 positions match TRBD1. The CDR3 loop spans 15 amino acids. The J segment lost 10 bases and the V segment lost 6 bases, leaving 12 bases of the junction unmatched. Per the germline V gene, CDR1 is MNHEY and CDR2 is SMNVEV (reference sequence). The CDR3 protein is CASRPARQGRSPLHF. As DNA, the CDR3 is TGTGCCAGCAGGCCGGCGAGACAGGGACGGTCACCCCTCCACTTT.

The chain links TRBV12-3 or TRBV12-4 to TRBJ2-2; TRBD1 aligns across 7 bases. V lost 5 bases to trimming and J lost 0 bases; unmatched junction nucleotides: 3. The CDR3 is 15 amino acids. CDR3 coding DNA: TGTGCCAGCAGTCACGGACAGGCGAACACCGGGGAGCTGTTTTTT. Protein sequence: CASSHGQANTGELFF.

V is TRBV5-1 and J is TRBJ2-7, with D maybe TRBD1 (6 bases). Germline V CDR1 and CDR2: SGHRS, YFSETQ. Trimming pared 2 bases from V and 5 bases from J, leaving 17 bases between. The CDR3 runs 15 residues. CDR3 sequence reads: CASSLGQGIEDEQYF. As DNA, the CDR3 is TGCGCCAGCAGCTTAGGGCAGGGGATCGAGGACGAGCAGTACTTC.

The table lists this clonotype with many counts. This sequence joins TRBV20-1 and TRBJ2-1, with TRBD1 matching over 8 bases. The CDR3 is 17 amino acids. V lost 3 bases, J lost 0 bases, and 10 bases stayed unmatched. Germline lookup yields CDR1 DFQATT and CDR2 SNEGSKA (reference sequence). CDR3 bases: TGCAGTGCTAGGGACAGGGACCTGATGAGCTCCTACAATGAGCAGTTCTTC. This encodes CSARDRDLMSSYNEQFF.

A note on this clonotype: This may stem from a read error, because a much larger clone lies one nucleotide away. The chain's CDR3 is CASSPWPGFTGELFF. CDR3 DNA: TGTGCCAGCAGCCCCTGGCCCGGGTTCACCGGGGAGCTGTTTTTT. V is TRBV12-3 or TRBV12-4 and J is TRBJ2-2; D is unclear. Trimming removed 6 bases at V and 4 bases at J, with 15 bases between. This CDR3 spans 15 amino acids.

V is TRBV19 and J is TRBJ1-2; possible D gene TRBD1, 6 bases. This CDR3 spans 14 amino acids. Germline V gene sequence: CDR1 LNHDA, CDR2 SQIVND (reference sequence). V shed 5 bases and J shed 1 base, with 11 bases lying between them. The CDR3 coding sequence is TGTGCCAGTAGTTGGACAGCGATTAACTATGGCTACACCTTC. It is translated as CASSWTAINYGYTF.

This clonotype occurred many times. V and J are TRBV7-6 and TRBJ1-2; 10 bases fit TRBD1. CDR1 and CDR2 from the germline V gene are SGHVS and FNYEAQ. J gave up 6 bases and V 1 base, and 5 bases lay outside the gene matches. The CDR3 is 15 residues long. CDR3 DNA sequence: TGTGCCAGCAGCTTAGAGGAGACAGGGGGCCATGGCTACACCTTC. Amino acids: CASSLEETGGHGYTF. Supplemented by reference TRBV7-6 and TRBJ1-2, the full variable domain reads GAGVSQSPRYKVTKRGQDVALRCDPISGHVSLYWYRQALGQGPEFLTYFNYEAQQDKSGLPNDRFSAERPEGSISTLTIQRTEQRDSAMYRCASSLEETGGHGYTFGSGTRLTVV.

The chain employs TRBV11-2 and TRBJ2-3; tentative D call: TRBD1 (6 bases). V lost 5 bases, J lost 2 bases, and 11 bases lay in between. Germline loops: CDR1 SGHAT, CDR2 FQNNGV. CDR3 length: 14 residues. The CDR3 DNA reads TGTGCCAGCAGCATTAGGACAGACACAGATACGCAGTATTTT. Translating it yields CASSIRTDTDTQYF. The variable domain in full, completed from reference TRBV11-2 and TRBJ2-3, reads EAGVAQSPRYKIIEKRQSVAFWCNPISGHATLYWYQQILGQGPKLLIQFQNNGVVDDSQLPKDRFSAERLKGVDSTLKIQPAKLEDSAVYLCASSIRTDTDTQYFGPGTRLTVL.

The J gene is TRBJ1-2, the V gene TRBV6-1; the D is unclear. The CDR3 is made up of 15 amino acids. CDR1 and CDR2 (germline): MNHNS, SASEGT. V was shortened by 5 bases and J by 0 bases, with 13 bases between the two germline ends. The CDR3 reads CASSIKDGANYGYTF. Written as DNA, the CDR3 is TGTGCCAGCAGTATCAAGGACGGAGCTAACTATGGCTACACCTTC.

This clonotype was seen at least ten times. The chain employs TRBV20-1 and TRBJ1-3, with TRBD1 matching over 9 bases. J gave up 0 bases and V 1 base, and 4 bases lay outside the gene matches. This CDR3 spans 16 amino acids. The germline CDR1 and CDR2 sequences are DFQATT and SNEGSKA (reference sequence). The CDR3, as DNA: TGCAGTGCTAGAGCTCAGGGACAGGGCTCTGGAAACACCATATATTTT. It encodes CSARAQGQGSGNTIYF.

The sample holds many counts of this clonotype. The V call is TRBV7-2, the J call TRBJ1-6; perhaps TRBD1 as D (6 bases). V was shortened by 1 base and J by 7 bases, with 17 bases between the two germline ends. This CDR3 contains 17 residues. Germline V lookup: CDR1 SGHTA, CDR2 FQGNSA. The CDR3 DNA reads TGTGCCAGCAGCTTAGAAGGGGGGGTTCCCCAAAATTCACCCCTCCACTTT. It yields the protein CASSLEGGVPQNSPLHF.

The rearrangement links TRBV12-3 or TRBV12-4 to TRBJ1-1; possibly TRBD1 for D (5 bases). The ends were cut back, 6 bases at V and 8 bases at J, with 13 bases in the middle. The CDR3 spans 12 residues. The CDR3 bases are TGTGCCAGCAGCCAGGGAAGGGTCGAAGCTTTCTTT. It is translated as CASSQGRVEAFF.

This clonotype has just a few counts. The chain combines TRBV7-4 with TRBJ2-7; D is unresolved. The CDR3 runs to 12 residues. Germline CDR1 SGHVT, CDR2 SQSDAQ. Trimming shortened V by 5 bases and J by 5 bases, and 10 bases separated the two germline ends. CDR3 sequence: CASSADEDEQYF. CDR3 sequence (DNA): TGTGCCAGCAGCGCCGATGAAGACGAGCAGTACTTC.

This clonotype came up a few times. The chain recombines TRBV6-2 or TRBV6-3 with TRBJ2-5; 11 nucleotides align to TRBD1. CDR3 length equals 16 residues. Trimming took 5 bases from V and 3 from J; bases not matched to a gene: 8. The germline gives CDR1 MNHEY, CDR2 SVGEGT. The CDR3 DNA sequence: TGTGCCAGCAGTCCCGGGACAGGGGGATTGGAAGAGACCCAGTACTTC. Translated, it gives CASSPGTGGLEETQYF.

This clonotype was counted only a few times. V gene TRBV5-6 combines with J gene TRBJ2-1; tentatively, D is TRBD1 or TRBD2 (5 bases each). Germline V gene data show CDR1 as SGHDT and CDR2 as YYEEEE. Deletions cut 4 bases from V and 4 bases from J, with 21 bases between. CDR3 length equals 17 residues. The CDR3 DNA reads as TGTGCCAGCAGCATGGGGGTGCGGAGAGCATCTTACAATGAGCAGTTCTTC. Its protein is CASSMGVRRASYNEQFF. The whole variable domain, filled in from reference TRBV5-6 and TRBJ2-1, reads DAGVTQSPTHLIKTRGQQVTLRCSPKSGHDTVSWYQQALGQGPQFIFQYYEEEERQRGNFPDRFSGHQFPNYSSELNVNALLLGDSALYLCASSMGVRRASYNEQFFGPGTRLTVL.

This clonotype has at least ten counts. This sequence joins TRBV6-1 and TRBJ1-2, with D unclear. Germline V lookup: CDR1 MNHNS, CDR2 SASEGT. Trimming cost V 4 bases and J 4 bases, with 16 bases left between them. The CDR3 sequence is 15 residues long. CDR3 residues: CASSGAVNLVYGYTF. The CDR3 coding sequence is TGTGCCAGCAGTGGTGCGGTGAATCTAGTCTATGGCTACACCTTC.

The rearrangement uses TRBV9 and TRBJ2-5; D may correspond to TRBD1 or TRBD2 (6 bases each). V lost 0 bases and J lost 0, with 9 bases in between. This CDR3 spans 15 amino acids. Germline-derived CDR1 and CDR2 are SGDLS and YYNGEE. For the CDR3, the DNA is TGTGCCAGCAGCGTAGGGGGGGCGAACCAAGAGACCCAGTACTTC. This translates into CASSVGGANQETQYF. Together with reference TRBV9 and TRBJ2-5, the CDR3 gives the full variable domain: DSGVTQTPKHLITATGQRVTLRCSPRSGDLSVYWYQQSLDQGLQFLIQYYNGEERAKGNILERFSAQQFPDLHSELNLSSLELGDSALYFCASSVGGANQETQYFGPGTRLLVL.

This clonotype was detected a few times. This sequence joins TRBV2 and TRBJ2-5, with D unclear. Per germline, CDR1 SNHLY and CDR2 FYNNEI. V was cut by 10 bases and J by 4 bases, with 25 bases left in between. The CDR3 length is 16 residues. Here the CDR3 DNA reads TGTGCCACCGCTGGCTCTACTCCGGGCTTCGGAGAGACCCAGTACTTC. Translating it yields CATAGSTPGFGETQYF.

V is TRBV29-1 and J is TRBJ2-3, with D uncertain. There are 11 residues in the CDR3. Trimming removed 5 bases at V and 6 bases at J, with 9 bases between. Per the germline V gene, CDR1 is SQVTM and CDR2 is ANQGSEA. Written as DNA, the CDR3 is TGCAGCGTTAGTTGGAGTGATACGCAGTATTTT. This gives the protein CSVSWSDTQYF.

This clonotype occurred a few times. The chain uses TRBV7-9 and TRBJ1-4, with 8 nucleotides matching TRBD1. Trimming took 5 bases from V and 8 from J; bases not matched to a gene: 4. Per the germline V gene, CDR1 is SEHNR and CDR2 is FQNEAQ (reference sequence). This CDR3 is built from 13 residues. The CDR3 here is CASSPQGGEKLFF. The DNA for the CDR3 is TGTGCCAGCAGCCCACAGGGGGGGGAAAAACTGTTTTTT.

The chain uses TRBV20-1 and TRBJ1-2, with D perhaps TRBD1 (5 bases). The germline V gene encodes CDR1 DFQATT and CDR2 SNEGSKA (reference sequence). This CDR3 spans 12 amino acids. Between the trimmed V and J ends, which lost 0 bases and 8 bases, there was a span of 10 bases. The CDR3 region has the DNA TGCAGTGCTAGAGACGGGGGTTACGGCTACACCTTC. Translation: CSARDGGYGYTF.

The chain joins TRBV6-6 to TRBJ2-3; a possible D gene is TRBD1 (6 bases). CDR3 size: 15 residues. V dropped 5 bases and J dropped 2 bases, with 14 bases sitting between them. Germline V gene lookup returns CDR1 MNHNY and CDR2 SVGAGI (reference sequence). CDR3 sequence: CASSTGQGHTDTQYF. CDR3 bases: TGTGCCAGCAGTACCGGCCAGGGACACACAGATACGCAGTATTTT.

This clonotype was counted only a few times. The rearrangement joins TRBV6-2 or TRBV6-3 to TRBJ1-5; D not certain. V was cut by 3 bases and J by 4 bases, with 4 bases left in between. In germline, CDR1 is MNHEY, CDR2 SVGEGT. This CDR3 has 12 amino acids. CDR3 residues: CASSYFNQPQHF. CDR3 nucleotides: TGTGCCAGCAGTTATTTTAATCAGCCCCAGCATTTT.

This clonotype was observed many times. The chain carries TRBV7-6 and TRBJ1-1; D possibly corresponds to TRBD1 (5 bases). CDR1 SGHVS and CDR2 FNYEAQ come from the germline V gene. Trimming removed 5 bases from V and 0 bases from J, with 7 bases in between. The CDR3 contains 13 residues. Written as DNA, the CDR3 is TGTGCCAGCAGCCGGGGCATGAACACTGAAGCTTTCTTT. Amino acid sequence: CASSRGMNTEAFF.